The clone carrying this T cell receptor beta chain appeared many times. The target antigen is unknown. A UMI-containing oligonucleotide was joined by 3' ligation to the TCR cDNA template. Unsorted total RNA, roughly 1 to 1,100 ng, was DNase treated before reverse transcription. Ligated cDNA underwent four rounds of PCR with nested alpha and beta constant region primers and SP2. Blood and skin TCR RNA was reverse transcribed with alpha and beta constant primers. TCRdb processed the 5' RACE reads anew with MiXCR; each CDR3 protein has one entry. The sample holds roughly 62,000 distinct CDR3 sequences; approximately 6.6% are singletons and the top ten take 8% to 10%. This entry comes from a study of naive and memory T cell subsets. General study findings and limits: TCR transcript changes with activation or differentiation may affect this RNA method.

The CDR3 sequence is 17 residues long. V dropped 5 bases and J dropped 4 bases, with 23 bases sitting between them. CDR1 and CDR2 (germline): SGHVS, FQNEAQ. The chain couples TRBV7-8 to TRBJ1-1, with D hard to call. This receptor was identified in a male donor in good health. CDR3 region: CASSIGGWAQRGTEAFF. Written as DNA, the CDR3 is TGTGCCAGCAGCATAGGAGGATGGGCACAGCGGGGCACTGAAGCTTTCTTT.